A single sample is the source of the 20 T cell receptor beta chains below, sequenced in a study of T cells and Merkel cell carcinoma outcomes (dated by TCRdb to the early 2020s). Library preparation was by the immunoSEQ multiplex PCR assay. TCRdb retrieved this table from immuneACCESS and kept in-frame rearrangements only. Not all clones are present; in checked studies, unresolved V genes account for under half, and no reason is known for the remainder. The sample table shows some 910 clones, and about nine tenths are seen once. The ten largest clones represent about 5.4% of the sample. The sequenced sample consisted of tumor tissue from Merkel cell carcinoma. Receptors originate from a human donor with Merkel cell carcinoma.

The chain employs TRBV18 and TRBJ2-5, with D uncertain. Germline V CDR1 and CDR2: KGHSH, LQKENI. The CDR3 totals 13 residues. Deletions cut 5 bases from V and 4 bases from J, with 11 bases between. DNA for the CDR3: TGTGCCAGCTCATCGATTACGGGAGAGACCCAGTACTTC. This encodes CASSSITGETQYF.

The gene calls are TRBV29-1 and TRBJ2-5; 7 bases are shared with TRBD1. The germline V gene has CDR1 SQVTM and CDR2 ANQGSEA. V shed 7 bases, J shed 3 bases, and the junction held 8 bases outside the gene matches. The CDR3 extends over 13 amino acids. The CDR3 DNA reads TGCAGCGCTAAACAGACAGGGAAAGAGACCCAGTACTTC. Translating gives CSAKQTGKETQYF. The full variable domain, with the rest looked up from reference TRBV29-1 and TRBJ2-5, is SAVISQKPSRDICQRGTSLTIQCQVDSQVTMMFWYRQQPGQSLTLIATANQGSEATYESGFVIDKFPISRPNLTFSTLTVSNMSPEDSSIYLCSAKQTGKETQYFGPGTRLLVL.

The rearrangement uses TRBV18 and TRBJ2-7; TRBD2 matches 8 bases. The CDR3 runs 15 residues. Losses at the gene ends were 3 bases for V and 4 bases for J; bases not matched to a gene: 8. Germline values: CDR1 KGHSH, CDR2 LQKENI. Here the CDR3 DNA reads TGTGCCAGCTCACCTCCGGGACTAGTGTTATACGAGCAGTACTTC. This encodes CASSPPGLVLYEQYF. The full variable domain, completed using reference TRBV18 and TRBJ2-7, is NAGVMQNPRHLVRRRGQEARLRCSPMKGHSHVYWYRQLPEEGLKFMVYLQKENIIDESGMPKERFSAEFPKEGPSILRIQQVVRGDSAAYFCASSPPGLVLYEQYFGPGTRLTVT.

The chain carries TRBV4-3 and TRBJ1-1; D unresolved. CDR1 and CDR2 (germline): LGHNA, YSLEER. V was shortened by 0 bases and J by 0 bases, with 5 bases between the two germline ends. This CDR3 contains 14 residues. The CDR3 DNA follows: TGCGCCAGCAGCCAAGATTGGTTGAACACTGAAGCTTTCTTT. It encodes CASSQDWLNTEAFF.

Only one count was recorded for this clone. The chain uses TRBV6-5 and TRBJ2-3; D gene unclear. Per the germline V gene, CDR1 is MNHEY and CDR2 is SVGAGI. CDR3 size: 14 residues. Trimming pared 7 bases from V and 1 base from J, leaving 12 bases between. The CDR3 reads CASKKPHGTDTQYF. DNA for the CDR3: TGTGCCAGCAAAAAACCCCACGGCACAGATACGCAGTATTTT.

The count of this clone is one. At one boundary the junction diverges from the germline segment, which might be a read error. Within the sample, other DNA sequences also encode this same CDR3. The chain is built from TRBV11-3 and TRBJ2-2; D possibly corresponds to TRBD1 (6 bases). In germline, CDR1 is SGHNT, CDR2 YENEEA. This CDR3 comprises 16 residues. CDR3 nucleotides: TGTGCCAGCGGAGGCTCCCGGGGTGGGGACACCGGGGAGTTGTTTTTT. It encodes CASGGSRGGDTGELFF.

The J gene is TRBJ2-5, the V gene TRBV7-2, with 9 bases matching TRBD1. This CDR3 comprises 17 residues. The germline V gene encodes CDR1 SGHTA and CDR2 FQGNSA. The J segment lost 5 bases and the V segment lost 1 base, leaving 11 bases of the junction unmatched. The DNA of the CDR3 is TGTGCCAGCAGCTTAGGGGCGGGACAGGGAGTTGTGGAGACCCAGTACTTC. Residues: CASSLGAGQGVVETQYF.

In DNA, the CDR3 is TGCGCCAGCAGCCAAGTGTTCAACAGGGGAGATGAGCAGTTCTTC. This gives the protein CASSQVFNRGDEQFF. The rearrangement joins TRBV4-3 to TRBJ2-1, with 7 bases identical to TRBD1. CDR1 is LGHNA, CDR2 YSLEER, per germline. This CDR3 spans 15 amino acids. Trimming cost V 1 base and J 8 bases; bases outside gene matches: 8.

The V call is TRBV7-9, the J call TRBJ1-2; D gene ambiguous. The CDR3 contains 14 residues. V lost 5 bases and J 1 base, leaving 11 bases between the germline ends. The germline gives CDR1 SEHNR, CDR2 FQNEAQ (reference sequence). The CDR3 loop is CASSIPTRNYGYTF. Written as DNA, the CDR3 is TGTGCCAGCAGCATACCTACACGTAACTATGGCTACACCTTC.

The V gene is TRBV19, the J gene TRBJ2-2, with a weak D call TRBD1 (5 bases). Trimming stripped 6 bases from V and 7 bases from J, with 9 bases between. Germline CDR1 is LNHDA and CDR2 is SQIVND (reference sequence). The CDR3 has 12 residues. CDR3: CASRRGDGELFF. For the CDR3, the DNA is TGTGCCAGTAGAAGGGGCGACGGGGAGCTGTTTTTT.

The chain combines TRBV27 with TRBJ2-7; 9 bases map to TRBD2. Per the germline V gene, CDR1 is MNHEY and CDR2 is SMNVEV (reference sequence). The CDR3 runs to 17 residues. The junction had 13 bases not matched to a gene; V was cut back by 0 bases and J by 7 bases. DNA of the CDR3: TGTGCCAGCAGTTTATCTGTACCGGGCGGGGGGGCGCGTGAGCAGTACTTC. Encoded protein: CASSLSVPGGGAREQYF.

The chain links TRBV29-1 to TRBJ1-2; D possibly corresponds to TRBD1 (5 bases). CDR1 SQVTM and CDR2 ANQGSEA come from the germline V gene. The CDR3 consists of 12 residues. Trimming shortened V by 5 bases and J by 8 bases, and 15 bases separated the two germline ends. CDR3 bases: TGCAGCGTTCGGGACTCAGGAGAAGGCTACACCTTC. Translated, it gives CSVRDSGEGYTF. Full variable domain (missing parts from reference TRBV29-1 and TRBJ1-2): SAVISQKPSRDICQRGTSLTIQCQVDSQVTMMFWYRQQPGQSLTLIATANQGSEATYESGFVIDKFPISRPNLTFSTLTVSNMSPEDSSIYLCSVRDSGEGYTFGSGTRLTVV.

A single count supports this clone. The rearrangement links TRBV2 to TRBJ1-2; TRBD1 matches 8 bases. Germline CDR1 SNHLY, CDR2 FYNNEI. The CDR3 is 14 residues long. With 5 bases clipped from V and 0 bases from J, the junction kept 2 bases outside the gene matches. CDR3 loop: CASSIQGANYGYTF. CDR3 nucleotides: TGTGCCAGCAGTATACAGGGGGCTAACTATGGCTACACCTTC.

V gene TRBV7-6 combines with J gene TRBJ2-5, with unresolved D. Deletions cut 3 bases from V and 5 bases from J, with 10 bases between. The CDR3 length is 13 residues. The germline gives CDR1 SGHVS, CDR2 FNYEAQ. As DNA, the CDR3 is TGTGCCAGCAGCTTGGGTGGTGGCGAGACCCAGTACTTC. Its translation is CASSLGGGETQYF.

Regarding this clone: Other DNA sequences within the sample encode an identical CDR3. This chain's CDR3 is CASSEVAGGTSSYNEQFF. CDR3 coding DNA: TGTGCCAGCAGTGAGGTAGCGGGCGGGACTAGCTCTTACAATGAGCAGTTCTTC. This rearrangement joins TRBV2 to TRBJ2-1, with 9 positions matching TRBD2. CDR3 length: 18 amino acids. J lost 4 bases, V lost 3 bases, and 13 bases had no gene match. Germline CDR1 and CDR2: SNHLY and FYNNEI.

CDR3 in DNA: TGTGCCAGCAGTGAAACTAGCTCCTACAATGAGCAGTTCTTC. Its translation: CASSETSSYNEQFF. V is TRBV2 and J is TRBJ2-1, with D possibly matching TRBD2 (5 bases). Germline V CDR1 and CDR2: SNHLY, FYNNEI. The CDR3 covers 14 residues. V was pared by 2 bases and J by 0 bases, with 5 bases between. Full variable domain (missing parts from reference TRBV2 and TRBJ2-1): EPEVTQTPSHQVTQMGQEVILRCVPISNHLYFYWYRQILGQKVEFLVSFYNNEISEKSEIFDDQFSVERPDGSNFTLKIRSTKLEDSAMYFCASSETSSYNEQFFGPGTRLTVL.

The gene calls are TRBV28 and TRBJ2-7; 9 positions agree with TRBD2. Trimming removed 7 bases from V and 0 bases from J; junction bases left unmatched: 4. CDR1 MDHEN and CDR2 SYDVKM come from the germline V gene. The CDR3 has 14 amino acids. This chain's CDR3 is CASKYSGSSYEQYF. CDR3 sequence (DNA): TGTGCCAGCAAATATAGCGGGAGCTCCTACGAGCAGTACTTC.

This chain uses TRBV7-2 with TRBJ2-1, with no clear D. Germline values: CDR1 SGHTA, CDR2 FQGNSA. Trimming cost V 2 bases and J 5 bases, with 22 bases left between them. The CDR3 covers 18 residues. The CDR3 loop is CASSLNPQQATSHNEQFF. The CDR3 nucleotides read TGTGCCAGCAGCTTAAACCCCCAGCAGGCTACCAGCCACAATGAGCAGTTCTTC.

The chain employs TRBV11-3 and TRBJ2-1, with 8 nucleotides matching TRBD2. This CDR3 is built from 15 residues. From germline, CDR1 is SGHNT and CDR2 YENEEA. The V gene end was trimmed by 3 bases and the J gene end by 1 base; junction bases not matched to a gene: 2. The CDR3 bases are TGTGCCAGCAGCTTTACTAGCGGTTCCTACAATGAGCAGTTCTTC. This encodes CASSFTSGSYNEQFF.

The chain combines TRBV5-1 with TRBJ2-2, with D tentatively TRBD2 (7 bases). CDR1 SGHRS and CDR2 YFSETQ come from the germline V gene. The CDR3 sequence is 16 residues long. V lost 0 bases, J lost 9 bases, and 18 bases lay in between. CDR3 nucleotides: TGCGCCAGCAGCTTGGCCCCGGGGACGGGGGGCCGGGAGCTGTTTTTT. As protein: CASSLAPGTGGRELFF. Together with reference TRBV5-1 and TRBJ2-2, the CDR3 gives the full variable domain: KAGVTQTPRYLIKTRGQQVTLSCSPISGHRSVSWYQQTPGQGLQFLFEYFSETQRNKGNFPGRFSGRQFSNSRSEMNVSTLELGDSALYLCASSLAPGTGGRELFFGEGSRLTVL.